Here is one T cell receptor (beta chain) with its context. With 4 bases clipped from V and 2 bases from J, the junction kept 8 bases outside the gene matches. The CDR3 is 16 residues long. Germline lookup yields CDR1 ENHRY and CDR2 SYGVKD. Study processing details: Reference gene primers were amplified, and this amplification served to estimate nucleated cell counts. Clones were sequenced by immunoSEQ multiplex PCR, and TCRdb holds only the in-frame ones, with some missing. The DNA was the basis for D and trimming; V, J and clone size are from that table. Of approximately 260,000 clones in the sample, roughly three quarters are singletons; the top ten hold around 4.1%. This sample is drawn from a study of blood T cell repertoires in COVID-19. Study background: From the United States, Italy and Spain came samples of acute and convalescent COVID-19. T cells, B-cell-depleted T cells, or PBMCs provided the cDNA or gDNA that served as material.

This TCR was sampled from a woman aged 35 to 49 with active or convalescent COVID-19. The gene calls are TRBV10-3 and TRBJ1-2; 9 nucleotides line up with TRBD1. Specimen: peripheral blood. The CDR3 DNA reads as TGTGCCATCAGTGGCAGTACAGGGGGCGGGAACTATGGCTACACCTTC. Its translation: CAISGSTGGGNYGYTF.